One T cell receptor beta chain is described in this entry. The source of the sample is a study of blood T cell repertoires in COVID-19. The authors' processing: For nucleated cells, counts were estimated from reference gene primer amplification. The data were produced by immunoSEQ multiplex PCR, yet TCRdb's version contains in-frame clones alone and is incomplete. V, J and clone size reflect that table, while D and trimming were determined from the DNA. Of about 270,000 clones detected, about 85% appear once; the ten largest clones hold 3.5% to 4.5%. The CDR3 runs to 13 residues. Germline V gene data show CDR1 as SGHTA and CDR2 as FQGTGA. Trimming removed 4 bases from V and 2 bases from J, with 8 bases in between.

The sequence was obtained from a man aged 60 to 75 who had recovered from COVID-19. Input material: peripheral blood. This chain joins TRBV7-3 and TRBJ1-1, with TRBD1 as a possible D gene (5 bases). CDR3 DNA: TGTGCCAGCAGCTGGGGGGGAAACACTGAAGCTTTCTTT. Amino acid sequence: CASSWGGNTEAFF.